The T cell receptor beta chain under discussion was sequenced for a study of cytomegalovirus exposure and HLA in healthy donors. Study-wide results and caveats: Earlier analysis looked at TCR beta V segments, and most were productive about 90% or about 30% of the time.

As regards this clone: Its specificity is not known.

PCR amplification relied on 60 Vbeta primers (plus 13 Jbeta primers). Some clones are missing from TCRdb's copy, which holds only in-frame ones; the method was immunoSEQ multiplex PCR. This table holds roughly 170,000 clones, around 68% found once. Per germline, CDR1 SNHLY and CDR2 FYNNEI. The V and J ends lost 6 bases and 7 bases, in that order; junction bases with no gene match: 7. There are 14 residues in the CDR3. The V call is TRBV2, the J call TRBJ1-4, with 8 bases that match TRBD1. The TCR originated in a girl between 5 and 17 years old in good health and CMV-seronegative. The sequenced material came from PBMCs. The CDR3 here is CASSRTGWVEKLFF. The CDR3 bases are TGTGCCAGCAGCCGGACAGGGTGGGTTGAAAAACTGTTTTTT. The whole variable domain, remainder taken from reference TRBV2 and TRBJ1-4, is EPEVTQTPSHQVTQMGQEVILRCVPISNHLYFYWYRQILGQKVEFLVSFYNNEISEKSEIFDDQFSVERPDGSNFTLKIRSTKLEDSAMYFCASSRTGWVEKLFFGSGTQLSVL.